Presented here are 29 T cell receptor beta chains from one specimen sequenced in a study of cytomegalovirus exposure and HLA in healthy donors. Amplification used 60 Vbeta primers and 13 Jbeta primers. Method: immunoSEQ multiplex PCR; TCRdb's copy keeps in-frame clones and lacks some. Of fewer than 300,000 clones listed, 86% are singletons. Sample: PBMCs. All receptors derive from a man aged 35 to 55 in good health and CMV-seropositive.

CDR3 nucleotides: TGTGCCAGCAGCTTCCCCTTGCGGGAACGTACAGATACGCAGTATTTT. Its translation: CASSFPLRERTDTQYF. The chain is built from TRBV28 and TRBJ2-3, with D perhaps matching TRBD2 (6 bases). Trimming took off 6 bases at V and 3 bases at J, with 19 bases between the two ends. Germline CDR1 reads MDHEN; CDR2 reads SYDVKM. The CDR3 is 16 amino acids.

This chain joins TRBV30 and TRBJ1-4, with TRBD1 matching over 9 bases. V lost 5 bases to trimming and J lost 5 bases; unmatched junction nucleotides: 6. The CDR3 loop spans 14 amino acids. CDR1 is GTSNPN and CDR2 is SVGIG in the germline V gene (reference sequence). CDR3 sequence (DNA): TGTGCCTGGCTTCCGGGGACAGGGAATGAAAAACTGTTTTTT. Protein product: CAWLPGTGNEKLFF.

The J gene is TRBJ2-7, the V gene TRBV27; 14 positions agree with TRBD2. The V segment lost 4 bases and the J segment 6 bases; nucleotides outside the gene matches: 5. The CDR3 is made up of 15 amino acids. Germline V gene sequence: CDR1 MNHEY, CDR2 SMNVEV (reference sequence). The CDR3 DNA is TGTGCCAGCAGTTCGGGACTAGCGGGAGTTAGCGAGCAGTACTTC. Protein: CASSSGLAGVSEQYF.

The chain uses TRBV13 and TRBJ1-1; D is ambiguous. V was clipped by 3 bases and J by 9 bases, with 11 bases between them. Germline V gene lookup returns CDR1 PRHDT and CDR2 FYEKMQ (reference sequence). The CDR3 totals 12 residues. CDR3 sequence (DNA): TGTGCCAGCAGCTTTTCCGGAGGGAAAGCTTTCTTT. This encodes CASSFSGGKAFF.

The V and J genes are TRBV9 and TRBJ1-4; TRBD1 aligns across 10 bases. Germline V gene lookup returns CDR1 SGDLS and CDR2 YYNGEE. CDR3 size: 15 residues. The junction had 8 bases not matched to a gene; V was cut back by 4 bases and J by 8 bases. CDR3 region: CASSPRGTGAEKLFF. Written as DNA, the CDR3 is TGTGCCAGCAGCCCAAGGGGGACAGGGGCAGAAAAACTGTTTTTT.

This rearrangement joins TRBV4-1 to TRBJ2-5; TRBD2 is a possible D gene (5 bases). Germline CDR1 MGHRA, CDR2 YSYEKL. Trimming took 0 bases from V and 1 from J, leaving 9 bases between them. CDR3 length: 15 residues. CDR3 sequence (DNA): TGCGCCAGCAGCCAAGAGGGGAGCGTCCAAGAGACCCAGTACTTC. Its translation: CASSQEGSVQETQYF.

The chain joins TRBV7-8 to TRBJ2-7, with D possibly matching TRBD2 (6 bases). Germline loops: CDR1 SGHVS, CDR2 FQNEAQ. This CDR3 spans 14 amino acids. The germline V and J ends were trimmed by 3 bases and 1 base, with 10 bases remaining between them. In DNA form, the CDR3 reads TGTGCCAGCAGCTTCGCGCGGGAATCCTACGAGCAGTACTTC. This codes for CASSFARESYEQYF.

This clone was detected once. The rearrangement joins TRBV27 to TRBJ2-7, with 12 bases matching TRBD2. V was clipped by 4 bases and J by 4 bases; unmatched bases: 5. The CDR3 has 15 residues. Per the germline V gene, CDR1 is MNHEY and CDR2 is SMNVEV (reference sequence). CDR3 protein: CASSSRLAGEYEQYF. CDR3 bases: TGTGCCAGCAGTTCCCGACTAGCGGGAGAGTACGAGCAGTACTTC.

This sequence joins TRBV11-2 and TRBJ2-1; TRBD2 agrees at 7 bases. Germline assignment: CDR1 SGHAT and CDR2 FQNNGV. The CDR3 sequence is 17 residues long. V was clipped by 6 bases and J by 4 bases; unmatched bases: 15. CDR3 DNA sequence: TGTGCCAGCAGGACGCCCCGGGGGGAGCTTCCTTACAATGAGCAGTTCTTC. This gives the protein CASRTPRGELPYNEQFF. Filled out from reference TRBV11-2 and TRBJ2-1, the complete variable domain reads EAGVAQSPRYKIIEKRQSVAFWCNPISGHATLYWYQQILGQGPKLLIQFQNNGVVDDSQLPKDRFSAERLKGVDSTLKIQPAKLEDSAVYLCASRTPRGELPYNEQFFGPGTRLTVL.

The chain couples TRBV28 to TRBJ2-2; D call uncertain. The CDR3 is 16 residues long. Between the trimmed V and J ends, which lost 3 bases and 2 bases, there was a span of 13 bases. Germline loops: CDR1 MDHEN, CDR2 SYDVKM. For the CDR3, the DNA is TGTGCCAGCAGTTTTCTTCCGTCCCTAAACACCGGGGAGCTGTTTTTT. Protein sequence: CASSFLPSLNTGELFF.

CDR3 sequence reads: CASSPRLAGGRNEQFF. Here the CDR3 DNA reads TGTGCCAGCAGCCCCAGACTAGCGGGAGGGCGCAATGAGCAGTTCTTC. This chain uses TRBV7-2 with TRBJ2-1; 14 bases match TRBD2. The length of the CDR3 is 16 residues. The junction had 6 bases not matched to a gene; V was cut back by 5 bases and J by 6 bases. CDR1 is SGHTA, CDR2 FQGNSA, per germline.

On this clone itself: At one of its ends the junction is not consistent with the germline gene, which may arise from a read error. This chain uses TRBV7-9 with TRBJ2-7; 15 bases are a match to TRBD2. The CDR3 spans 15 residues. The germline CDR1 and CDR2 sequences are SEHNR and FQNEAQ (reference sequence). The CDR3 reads CSSSLGLAGGYEQYF. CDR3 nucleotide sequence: TGTTCCAGCAGCTTGGGACTAGCGGGAGGATACGAGCAGTACTTC.

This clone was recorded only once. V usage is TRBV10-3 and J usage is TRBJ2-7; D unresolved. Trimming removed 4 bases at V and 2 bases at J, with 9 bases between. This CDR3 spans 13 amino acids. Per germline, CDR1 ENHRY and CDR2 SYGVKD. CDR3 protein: CAISASTAYEQYF. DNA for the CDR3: TGTGCCATCAGTGCTTCTACAGCCTACGAGCAGTACTTC.

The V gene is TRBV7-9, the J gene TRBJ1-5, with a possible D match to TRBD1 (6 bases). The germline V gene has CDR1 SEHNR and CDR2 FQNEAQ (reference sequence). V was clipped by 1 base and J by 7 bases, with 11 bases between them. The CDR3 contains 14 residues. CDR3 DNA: TGTGCCAGCAGCTTAGGAGGGCAGGGGCAGCCCCAGCATTTT. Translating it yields CASSLGGQGQPQHF.

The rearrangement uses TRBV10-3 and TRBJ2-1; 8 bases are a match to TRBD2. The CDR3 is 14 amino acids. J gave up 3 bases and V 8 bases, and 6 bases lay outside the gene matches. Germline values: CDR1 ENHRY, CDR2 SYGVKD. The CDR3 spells CAIAGGTSYNEQFF. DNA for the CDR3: TGTGCCATCGCGGGCGGGACTAGCTACAATGAGCAGTTCTTC.

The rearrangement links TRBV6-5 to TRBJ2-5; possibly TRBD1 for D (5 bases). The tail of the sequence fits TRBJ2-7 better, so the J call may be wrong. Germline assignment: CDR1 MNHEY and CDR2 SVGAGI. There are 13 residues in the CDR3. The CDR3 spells CASSPQGSYEQYF. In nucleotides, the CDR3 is TGTGCCAGCAGTCCCCAGGGATCCTACGAGCAGTACTTC.

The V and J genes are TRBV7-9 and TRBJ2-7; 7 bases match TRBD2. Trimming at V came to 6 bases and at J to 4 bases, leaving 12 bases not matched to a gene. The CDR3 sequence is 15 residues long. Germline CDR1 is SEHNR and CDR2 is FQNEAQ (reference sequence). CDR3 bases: TGTGCCAGCAGGGGAGGGCAGGCTCTAAGGTACGAGCAGTACTTC. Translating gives CASRGGQALRYEQYF.

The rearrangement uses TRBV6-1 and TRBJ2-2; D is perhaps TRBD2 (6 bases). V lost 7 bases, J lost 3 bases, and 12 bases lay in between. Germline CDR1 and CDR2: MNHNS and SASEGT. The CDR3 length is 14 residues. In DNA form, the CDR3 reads TGTGCCAGCAACCCCGGGAGTGACACCGGGGAGCTGTTTTTT. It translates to CASNPGSDTGELFF.

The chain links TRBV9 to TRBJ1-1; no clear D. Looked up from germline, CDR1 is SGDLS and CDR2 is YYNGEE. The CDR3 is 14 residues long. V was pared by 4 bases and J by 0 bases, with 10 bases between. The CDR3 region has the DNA TGTGCCAGCAGCCCTAGTACGTTGAACACTGAAGCTTTCTTT. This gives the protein CASSPSTLNTEAFF.

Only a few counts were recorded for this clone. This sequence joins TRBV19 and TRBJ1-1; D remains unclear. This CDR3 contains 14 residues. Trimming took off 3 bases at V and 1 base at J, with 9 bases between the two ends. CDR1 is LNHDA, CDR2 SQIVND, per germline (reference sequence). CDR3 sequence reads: CASSMVSGNTEAFF. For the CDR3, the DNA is TGTGCCAGTAGTATGGTTTCAGGGAACACTGAAGCTTTCTTT.

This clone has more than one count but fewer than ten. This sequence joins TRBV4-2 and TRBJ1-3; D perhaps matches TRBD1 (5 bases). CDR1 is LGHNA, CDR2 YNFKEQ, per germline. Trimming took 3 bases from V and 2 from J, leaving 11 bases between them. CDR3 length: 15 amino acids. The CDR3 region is CASSQAEGAGNTIYF. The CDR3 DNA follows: TGTGCCAGCAGCCAGGCAGAAGGGGCTGGAAACACCATATATTTT.

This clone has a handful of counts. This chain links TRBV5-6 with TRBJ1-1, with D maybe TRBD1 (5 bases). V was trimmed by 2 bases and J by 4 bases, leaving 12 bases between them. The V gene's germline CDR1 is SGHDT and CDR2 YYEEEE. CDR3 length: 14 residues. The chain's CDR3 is CASSFFGTLTEAFF. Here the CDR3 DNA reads TGTGCCAGCAGCTTCTTTGGGACTCTCACTGAAGCTTTCTTT.

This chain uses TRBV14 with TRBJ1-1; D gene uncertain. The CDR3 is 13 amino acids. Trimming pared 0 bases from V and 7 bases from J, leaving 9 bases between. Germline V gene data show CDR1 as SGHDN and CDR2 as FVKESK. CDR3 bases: TGTGCCAGCAGCCAAGAATTCCGCAGTGAAGCTTTCTTT. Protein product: CASSQEFRSEAFF.

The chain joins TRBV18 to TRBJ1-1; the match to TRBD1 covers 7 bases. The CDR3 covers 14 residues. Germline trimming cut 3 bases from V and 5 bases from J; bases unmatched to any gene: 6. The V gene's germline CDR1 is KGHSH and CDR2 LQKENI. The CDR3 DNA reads TGTGCCAGCTCACCTCTCGACAGGGAGACTGAAGCTTTCTTT. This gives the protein CASSPLDRETEAFF.

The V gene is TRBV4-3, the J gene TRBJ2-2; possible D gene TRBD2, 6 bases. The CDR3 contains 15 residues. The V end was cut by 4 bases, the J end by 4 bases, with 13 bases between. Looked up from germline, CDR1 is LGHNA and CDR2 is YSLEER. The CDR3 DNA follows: TGCGCCAGCAGCCGAGAGGTGGGGGGCACCGGGGAGCTGTTTTTT. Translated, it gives CASSREVGGTGELFF.

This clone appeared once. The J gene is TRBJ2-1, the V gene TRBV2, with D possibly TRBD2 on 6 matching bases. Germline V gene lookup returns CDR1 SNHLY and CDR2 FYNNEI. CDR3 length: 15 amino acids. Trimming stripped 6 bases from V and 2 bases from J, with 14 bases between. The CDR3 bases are TGTGCCAGCAGGGGAAGCCAGCGGGCCTACAATGAGCAGTTCTTC. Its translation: CASRGSQRAYNEQFF.

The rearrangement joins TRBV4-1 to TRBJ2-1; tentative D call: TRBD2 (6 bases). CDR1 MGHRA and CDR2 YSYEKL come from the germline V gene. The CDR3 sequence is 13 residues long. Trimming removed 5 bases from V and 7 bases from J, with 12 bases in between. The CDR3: CASSWRGRNEQFF. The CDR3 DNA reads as TGCGCCAGCAGCTGGCGGGGTCGGAATGAGCAGTTCTTC.

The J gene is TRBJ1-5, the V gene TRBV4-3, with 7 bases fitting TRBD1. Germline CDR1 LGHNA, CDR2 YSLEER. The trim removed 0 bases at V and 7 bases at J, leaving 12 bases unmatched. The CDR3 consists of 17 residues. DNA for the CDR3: TGCGCCAGCAGCCAAGATGCTCACCCGGGACAGAGGCAGCCCCAGCATTTT. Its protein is CASSQDAHPGQRQPQHF.

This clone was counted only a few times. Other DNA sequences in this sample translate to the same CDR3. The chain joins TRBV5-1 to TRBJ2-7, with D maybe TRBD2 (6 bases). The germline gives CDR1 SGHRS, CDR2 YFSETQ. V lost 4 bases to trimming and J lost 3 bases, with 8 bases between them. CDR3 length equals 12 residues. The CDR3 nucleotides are TGCGCCAGCAGCCTTAGCGGCTACGAGCAGTACTTC. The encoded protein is CASSLSGYEQYF.